This note documents a single T cell receptor beta chain sequence. This record comes from a study of OX40 agonist ivuxolimab in advanced cancers. The overall study: Patients with prior anti-PD-1, anti-PD-L1 or anti-CTLA-4 therapy were eligible; less than 50% had some.

Method: immunoSEQ multiplex PCR; TCRdb's copy keeps in-frame clones and lacks some. Of more than 45,000 clones in the sample, approximately 84% were seen once. Germline CDR1 is SQVTM and CDR2 is ANQGSEA. The ends lost 6 bases at V and 3 bases at J; junction bases unmatched: 7. The CDR3 is 13 amino acids. The source of this sequence is an adult with an advanced solid tumor such as melanoma, head and neck, liver or kidney cancer. The V call is TRBV29-1, the J call TRBJ2-5; 7 nucleotides align to TRBD1. This sample comprised CD4+ or CD8+ T cells sorted from blood, obtained in a trial of the OX40 agonist ivuxolimab. The DNA of the CDR3 is TGCAGCGTAGAGACAGGGCGGGAAGAGACCCAGTACTTC. Translation: CSVETGREETQYF. Combining the CDR3 with reference TRBV29-1 and TRBJ2-5 gives the whole variable domain SAVISQKPSRDICQRGTSLTIQCQVDSQVTMMFWYRQQPGQSLTLIATANQGSEATYESGFVIDKFPISRPNLTFSTLTVSNMSPEDSSIYLCSVETGREETQYFGPGTRLLVL.